What follows are 7 T cell receptor beta chains derived from one specimen sequenced in a study of molecular identifiers for immune sequencing clone quantification. TCRdb reanalysed the PCR reads using MiXCR and keeps one entry per CDR3 protein. Of approximately 550,000 distinct CDR3 sequences listed, 25% are singletons. The sequencing input was naive CD8+ T cells from blood, with Jurkat cell RNA spiked in. The subset denotes: FACS-sorted CD8+CD4-CCR7+CD45RA+ naive T cells. These TCRs come from a human donor in good health. Some libraries in this study had Jurkat cell RNA spiked in.

For this clonotype: An end of the junction does not agree with germline; a read error may underlie this. CDR3 in DNA: TGTGCCAGCAGCCAAGGAGCGAGATGGGACTTTCGGAACACTGGAGCTTTCTTT. This codes for CASSQGARWDFRNTGAFF. This chain uses TRBV14 with TRBJ1-1, with D tentatively TRBD1 (5 bases). Germline values: CDR1 SGHDN, CDR2 FVKESK. The CDR3 length is 18 residues.

This rearrangement joins TRBV6-2 or TRBV6-3 to TRBJ1-1; D is uncertain. The CDR3 loop spans 14 amino acids. Per germline, CDR1 MNHEY and CDR2 SVGEGT. Trimming stripped 8 bases from V and 0 bases from J, with 13 bases between. CDR3 sequence: CASFGRTMNTEAFF. DNA for the CDR3: TGTGCCAGCTTTGGACGGACGATGAACACTGAAGCTTTCTTT.

A note on this clonotype: Sequence at one end of the junction differs from germline and may be a read error. The chain combines TRBV12-5 with TRBJ2-3; no clear D gene. CDR1 is LGHNT, CDR2 FRNRAP, per germline. The CDR3 totals 12 residues. The CDR3 here is CASGLFADPQSF. The CDR3 DNA reads as TGTGCTAGTGGTTTGTTTGCAGATCCGCAGTCTTTT.

Ten or more counts support this clonotype. J is TRBJ2-3 and V is TRBV29-1; maybe TRBD2 (6 bases). The CDR3 contains 21 residues. The V and J ends lost 0 bases and 0 bases respectively, with 28 bases between them. The germline gives CDR1 SQVTM, CDR2 ANQGSEA. CDR3 DNA: TGCAGCGTTGAAGATCCAGGAGGGCTACTAGTTCCTCGCGGGAGCACAGATACGCAGTATTTT. This codes for CSVEDPGGLLVPRGSTDTQYF.

This chain connects TRBV24-1 to TRBJ2-1, with D perhaps given as TRBD1 or TRBD2 (5 bases each). Germline V gene data show CDR1 as KGHDR and CDR2 as SFDVKD. This CDR3 comprises 16 residues. The V gene lost 5 bases and the J gene lost 12 bases, with 25 bases spanning the gap. The CDR3 here is CATSVGTNLRDDGQFF. CDR3 DNA sequence: TGTGCCACCAGTGTTGGGACCAACCTCCGGGACGATGGGCAGTTCTTC.

This clonotype showed up just a few times. V is TRBV10-3 and J is TRBJ2-1, with D uncertain. The CDR3 consists of 12 residues. V was clipped by 3 bases and J by 7 bases, with 7 bases between them. The germline V gene has CDR1 ENHRY and CDR2 SYGVKD. CDR3 protein: CAISDSPNEQFF. DNA of the CDR3: TGTGCCATCAGTGATTCCCCGAATGAGCAGTTCTTC.

Many counts were recorded for this clonotype. This chain joins TRBV7-9 and TRBJ2-7; D is perhaps TRBD2 (6 bases). Trimming pared 4 bases from V and 2 bases from J, leaving 15 bases between. The CDR3 totals 15 residues. Germline CDR1 SEHNR, CDR2 FQNEAQ (reference sequence). The CDR3 bases are TGTGCCAGCAGCTATACCCGGGAGTGGCCCTACGAGCAGTACTTC. Protein sequence: CASSYTREWPYEQYF.